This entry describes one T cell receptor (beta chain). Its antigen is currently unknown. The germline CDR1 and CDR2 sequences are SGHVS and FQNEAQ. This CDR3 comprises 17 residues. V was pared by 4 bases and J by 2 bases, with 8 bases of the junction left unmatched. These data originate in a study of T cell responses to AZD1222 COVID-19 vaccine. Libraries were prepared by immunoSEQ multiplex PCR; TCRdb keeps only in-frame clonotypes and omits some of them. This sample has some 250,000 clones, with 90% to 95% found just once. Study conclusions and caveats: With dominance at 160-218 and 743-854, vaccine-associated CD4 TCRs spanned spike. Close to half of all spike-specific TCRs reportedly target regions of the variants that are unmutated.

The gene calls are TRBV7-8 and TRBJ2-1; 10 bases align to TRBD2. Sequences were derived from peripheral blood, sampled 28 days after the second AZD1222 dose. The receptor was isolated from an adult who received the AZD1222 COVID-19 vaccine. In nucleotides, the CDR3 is TGTGCCAGCAGCTATAGAGGCGGGACTAGCGCCTACAATGAGCAGTTCTTC. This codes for CASSYRGGTSAYNEQFF.